This T cell receptor (beta chain) was sequenced during a study of T cell repertoires in cytomegalovirus infection. Study details: Use of recently identified HLA-C-restricted and well-studied HLA-B-restricted CMV epitopes was part of the study. TCR beta signatures that were public indicated CMV infection and matching HLA type.

Study observations and caveats: Cumulative public TCR beta family frequency identified carriers of CMV plus the relevant HLA.

Concerning this clonotype itself: The antigen is undetermined.

Each CDR3 protein is one row after TCRdb ran MiXCR on the reads. The sample yields roughly 990,000 distinct CDR3 sequences, less than 40% seen once. This CDR3 is built from 13 residues. Germline V gene data show CDR1 as DFQATT and CDR2 as SNEGSKA (reference sequence). V lost 4 bases and J lost 5, with 15 bases in between. The rearrangement links TRBV20-1 to TRBJ2-7, with D perhaps matching TRBD1 (5 bases). The sequence was obtained from a human donor in good health (CMV status not recorded). Some clones in this sample may be carry-over from other donors' samples. Material: cultured CD8+ T cells from PBMCs, obtained from culture after CMV antigen stimulation. CDR3 nucleotides: TGCAGTGCTATTCCCCCCGACAGAGACGAGCAGTACTTC. Protein sequence: CSAIPPDRDEQYF.